The next 27 T cell receptor beta chains were all read from a single sample in a study of shared clonotypes between healthy human individuals. The protocol was immunoSEQ multiplex PCR, while the TCRdb copy is restricted to in-frame clones and leaves out a portion. The data show 1,500,000 or so clones, with around 98.5% seen just once and approximately 0.4% held by the top ten. Material for sequencing was naive CD4+ T cells sorted from blood. Subset here: CD45RA+ positively selected. The receptor set was obtained from a man aged 25 to 45 in good health.

The rearrangement links TRBV28 to TRBJ2-6; D is possibly TRBD1 or TRBD2 (5 bases each). The CDR3 sequence is 14 residues long. CDR1 and CDR2 from the germline V gene are MDHEN and SYDVKM. Trimming removed 7 bases from V and 4 bases from J, with 11 bases in between. This chain's CDR3 is CASKLGAGANVLTF. The CDR3 nucleotides are TGTGCCAGCAAACTCGGGGCCGGGGCCAACGTCCTGACTTTC.

The chain carries TRBV5-1 and TRBJ1-2; D possibly corresponds to TRBD1 (5 bases). CDR1 and CDR2 (germline): SGHRS, YFSETQ. The CDR3 runs to 13 residues. Trimming pared 4 bases from V and 7 bases from J, leaving 14 bases between. In DNA form, the CDR3 reads TGCGCCAGCAGCCCGGGGGGTATGGGTGGCTACACCTTC. Its protein product is CASSPGGMGGYTF.

The rearrangement uses TRBV2 and TRBJ2-1; no clear D. The germline V gene encodes CDR1 SNHLY and CDR2 FYNNEI. The CDR3 consists of 15 residues. Between the trimmed V and J ends, which lost 2 bases and 4 bases, there was a span of 12 bases. The CDR3 nucleotides are TGTGCCAGCAGTGAAAAGCCTTTCGCATACAATGAGCAGTTCTTC. Protein product: CASSEKPFAYNEQFF.

Written as DNA, the CDR3 is TGTGCCAGCAGCCCCGGGACTAGCGGGCGAAGCTCTGGGGCCAACGTCCTGACTTTC. Its protein product is CASSPGTSGRSSGANVLTF. J is TRBJ2-6 and V is TRBV5-4; TRBD2 aligns across 12 bases. The CDR3 is made up of 19 amino acids. V shed 4 bases and J 0 bases; nucleotides not matched to a gene: 8. The germline V gene has CDR1 SGHNT and CDR2 YYREEE (reference sequence).

V usage is TRBV7-3 and J usage is TRBJ2-3; D is perhaps TRBD2 (5 bases). V dropped 1 base and J dropped 7 bases, with 6 bases sitting between them. The CDR3 loop spans 12 amino acids. Germline V lookup: CDR1 SGHTA, CDR2 FQGTGA. CDR3 in DNA: TGTGCCAGCAGCTTAAACGGGAATACGCAGTATTTT. Amino acids: CASSLNGNTQYF.

This clone is a singleton in its sample. The chain links TRBV15 to TRBJ2-5; the D gene is possibly TRBD1 (6 bases). With 1 base removed from V and 5 bases from J, the gap between germline ends came to 11 bases. The length of the CDR3 is 14 residues. The V gene's germline CDR1 is LNHNV and CDR2 YYDKDF (reference sequence). The CDR3 DNA sequence: TGTGCCACCAGCAGAGGGGGACAAGGGGAGACCCAGTACTTC. Translated: CATSRGGQGETQYF. Full variable domain (outside the CDR3, taken from reference TRBV15 and TRBJ2-5): DAMVIQNPRYQVTQFGKPVTLSCSQTLNHNVMYWYQQKSSQAPKLLFHYYDKDFNNEADTPDNFQSRRPNTSFCFLDIRSPGLGDTAMYLCATSRGGQGETQYFGPGTRLLVL.

The table lists this clone with a count of one. The chain joins TRBV6-6 to TRBJ2-3, with 9 bases identical to TRBD1. V was clipped by 7 bases and J by 4 bases; unmatched bases: 6. Germline V gene lookup returns CDR1 MNHNY and CDR2 SVGAGI (reference sequence). The CDR3 has 14 amino acids. CDR3 in amino acids: CASIRTGVSDTQYF. CDR3 DNA: TGTGCCAGCATTAGGACAGGGGTTTCAGATACGCAGTATTTT.

The V and J genes are TRBV27 and TRBJ2-7, with D possibly matching TRBD2 (6 bases). V dropped 2 bases and J dropped 0 bases, with 11 bases sitting between them. This CDR3 spans 15 amino acids. Per germline, CDR1 MNHEY and CDR2 SMNVEV (reference sequence). CDR3 residues: CASSLNRETSYEQYF. The CDR3 DNA reads TGTGCCAGCAGTTTAAATCGGGAGACCTCCTACGAGCAGTACTTC.

J is TRBJ2-3 and V is TRBV5-4, with 15 bases that match TRBD2. CDR1 is SGHNT, CDR2 YYREEE, per germline (reference sequence). The V gene end was trimmed by 4 bases and the J gene end by 0 bases; junction bases not matched to a gene: 12. The CDR3 totals 20 residues. CDR3 residues: CASSLWGLAGGPESTDTQYF. CDR3 in DNA: TGTGCCAGCAGCCTCTGGGGACTAGCGGGAGGACCCGAAAGCACAGATACGCAGTATTTT.

CDR3 DNA: TGTGCCAGCTCACCTCGCCAGGGAGATGGTCAGCCCCAGCATTTT. Translating it yields CASSPRQGDGQPQHF. The V call is TRBV18, the J call TRBJ1-5; weak D call: TRBD1 (5 bases). Germline CDR1 reads KGHSH; CDR2 reads LQKENI. Deletions cut 3 bases from V and 6 bases from J, with 15 bases between. This CDR3 has 15 amino acids.

The V call is TRBV6-1, the J call TRBJ2-7, with 8 positions matching TRBD1. With 5 bases clipped from V and 6 bases from J, the junction kept 9 bases outside the gene matches. The CDR3 has 14 amino acids. Germline V gene data show CDR1 as MNHNS and CDR2 as SASEGT. CDR3: CASSKFRGQGEQYF. DNA for the CDR3: TGTGCCAGCAGTAAATTCAGGGGGCAGGGCGAGCAGTACTTC.

The genes are TRBV29-1 and TRBJ1-2; D gene uncertain. In germline, CDR1 is SQVTM, CDR2 ANQGSEA. CDR3 length: 11 residues. Between the trimmed V and J ends, which lost 1 base and 5 bases, there was a span of 5 bases. DNA of the CDR3: TGCAGCGTTGAAGGCCCTTATGGCTACACCTTC. This translates into CSVEGPYGYTF.

A word on this clone: The same CDR3 can be traced to other DNA sequences in this sample. The chain recombines TRBV19 with TRBJ2-7; possibly TRBD2 for D (5 bases). Trimming stripped 6 bases from V and 1 base from J, with 7 bases between. The CDR3 totals 12 residues. The V gene's germline CDR1 is LNHDA and CDR2 SQIVND (reference sequence). CDR3 coding DNA: TGTGCCAGTAGCGGGGATTCCTACGAGCAGTACTTC. Protein sequence: CASSGDSYEQYF.

The chain recombines TRBV11-3 with TRBJ2-1, with 10 bases that match TRBD2. V shed 8 bases and J 7 bases; nucleotides not matched to a gene: 14. CDR1 SGHNT and CDR2 YENEEA come from the germline V gene. The CDR3 runs to 16 residues. CDR3 sequence (DNA): TGTGCCAGCCTATACACCGGGACTAGCGAGTGGAATGAGCAGTTCTTC. Protein sequence: CASLYTGTSEWNEQFF.

The CDR3 is CASSSGVGRLAGGEQYF. The CDR3 DNA sequence: TGTGCCAGCAGCTCCGGGGTTGGGAGGCTAGCGGGAGGCGAGCAGTACTTC. V and J are TRBV7-2 and TRBJ2-7; 11 bases align to TRBD2. Per germline, CDR1 SGHTA and CDR2 FQGNSA. Losses at the gene ends were 4 bases for V and 6 bases for J; bases not matched to a gene: 14. The CDR3 has 17 residues.

CDR3 DNA: TGTGCCAGCAGCAACGCCGGGACAGGCCCTTATGGCTACACCTTC. It is translated as CASSNAGTGPYGYTF. The chain has TRBV6-1 and TRBJ1-2; 8 bases map to TRBD1. CDR1 and CDR2 from the germline V gene are MNHNS and SASEGT. The trim removed 6 bases at V and 5 bases at J, leaving 11 bases unmatched. The CDR3 has 15 amino acids.

The rearrangement links TRBV7-9 to TRBJ2-1; D not certain. V lost 4 bases to trimming and J lost 12 bases, with 7 bases between them. The CDR3 runs to 10 residues. Germline CDR1 and CDR2: SEHNR and FQNEAQ (reference sequence). CDR3 in DNA: TGTGCCAGCAGCTCCCCGGCGCAGTTCTTC. It is translated as CASSSPAQFF.

This rearrangement joins TRBV7-9 to TRBJ2-1, with 7 bases aligning to TRBD1. This CDR3 is 17 amino acids long. CDR1 and CDR2 from the germline V gene are SEHNR and FQNEAQ (reference sequence). After removal of 5 bases from V and 0 bases from J, the junction contained 10 bases not matched to a gene. CDR3 sequence reads: CASSTPEGASSYNEQFF. The CDR3 DNA sequence: TGTGCCAGCAGCACACCTGAGGGGGCTAGCTCCTACAATGAGCAGTTCTTC.

The rearrangement uses TRBV5-1 and TRBJ2-1; a weak D match, TRBD2 (5 bases). The germline V and J ends were trimmed by 6 bases and 7 bases, with 17 bases remaining between them. Germline V CDR1 and CDR2: SGHRS, YFSETQ. CDR3 length: 14 residues. The CDR3 region is CASTVLGLVNEQFF. The CDR3 coding sequence is TGCGCCAGCACCGTTTTAGGACTTGTAAATGAGCAGTTCTTC.

With regard to this clone: The sample carries other DNA sequences with the same CDR3. The chain carries TRBV27 and TRBJ2-3; no reliable D call. Trimming removed 2 bases at V and 1 base at J, with 4 bases between. The CDR3 length is 13 residues. Germline loops: CDR1 MNHEY, CDR2 SMNVEV (reference sequence). The CDR3 loop is CASSLLGTDTQYF. Here the CDR3 DNA reads TGTGCCAGCAGTTTACTTGGCACAGATACGCAGTATTTT.

The rearrangement uses TRBV7-9 and TRBJ2-7, with 7 bases aligning to TRBD1. The CDR3 contains 15 residues. Germline lookup yields CDR1 SEHNR and CDR2 FQNEAQ (reference sequence). The junction had 5 bases not matched to a gene; V was cut back by 3 bases and J by 0 bases. The CDR3 loop reads CASSFMTGISYEQYF. DNA of the CDR3: TGTGCCAGCAGCTTTATGACAGGGATCTCCTACGAGCAGTACTTC.

This chain joins TRBV7-6 and TRBJ2-7; D is unresolved. This CDR3 has 12 residues. The germline gives CDR1 SGHVS, CDR2 FNYEAQ. Deletions cut 5 bases from V and 5 bases from J, with 10 bases between. CDR3 sequence reads: CASSLAGDEQYF. The CDR3 nucleotides read TGTGCCAGCAGCCTTGCTGGAGACGAGCAGTACTTC.

This clone appeared once. This same CDR3 is encoded by further DNA sequences in the sample. This chain links TRBV7-2 with TRBJ2-5; no clear D gene. This CDR3 has 12 amino acids. In germline, CDR1 is SGHTA, CDR2 FQGNSA. The V end was cut by 6 bases, the J end by 4 bases, with 9 bases between. DNA of the CDR3: TGTGCCAGCAGTCGATCCGGAGAGACCCAGTACTTC. Its protein product is CASSRSGETQYF.

The V and J genes are TRBV7-9 and TRBJ2-1; 8 bases fit TRBD1. The junction had 4 bases not matched to a gene; V was cut back by 2 bases and J by 4 bases. CDR1 is SEHNR, CDR2 FQNEAQ, per germline (reference sequence). This CDR3 comprises 15 residues. CDR3 coding DNA: TGTGCCAGCAGCTTACGGGGGACAGGTTACAATGAGCAGTTCTTC. Translation: CASSLRGTGYNEQFF.

V is TRBV5-1 and J is TRBJ1-3; unclear D gene. Germline V gene data show CDR1 as SGHRS and CDR2 as YFSETQ. The CDR3 is made up of 17 amino acids. Trimming removed 4 bases from V and 0 bases from J, with 17 bases in between. CDR3 in amino acids: CASSRAPYPNSGNTIYF. CDR3 DNA: TGCGCCAGCAGCCGCGCACCGTACCCAAACTCTGGAAACACCATATATTTT. Drawing the rest from reference TRBV5-1 and TRBJ1-3, the complete variable domain is KAGVTQTPRYLIKTRGQQVTLSCSPISGHRSVSWYQQTPGQGLQFLFEYFSETQRNKGNFPGRFSGRQFSNSRSEMNVSTLELGDSALYLCASSRAPYPNSGNTIYFGEGSWLTVV.

V and J are TRBV28 and TRBJ2-7; 8 nucleotides line up with TRBD2. Germline CDR1 and CDR2: MDHEN and SYDVKM. This CDR3 has 16 amino acids. Germline trimming cut 4 bases from V and 1 base from J; bases unmatched to any gene: 9. CDR3 coding DNA: TGTGCCAGCAGTTGGGGGGCGGGAGGAGGGTCCTACGAGCAGTACTTC. Amino acid sequence: CASSWGAGGGSYEQYF.

Only one count was recorded for this clone. The J gene is TRBJ2-7, the V gene TRBV7-8; the match to TRBD2 covers 9 bases. Trimming at V came to 10 bases and at J to 2 bases, leaving 15 bases not matched to a gene. The CDR3 has 16 residues. CDR1 and CDR2 (germline): SGHVS, FQNEAQ. The CDR3 loop reads CATTGGEGTSTYEQYF. The CDR3 DNA sequence: TGTGCCACCACCGGCGGGGAAGGGACTAGCACCTACGAGCAGTACTTC.